The present T cell receptor beta chain was sequenced within a study of regulatory T cells in long-lasting Graves disease. Study results and caveats: Persistent patients shared more public clonotypes (2,741) than newly diagnosed patients (approximately 1,000).

Described time point: newly diagnosed GD, antithyroid drugs for less than 3 months. PBMCs were the source of the RNA used for TCR sequencing. On this clonotype itself: Its target is unknown. One end of the junction is discordant with germline, which a read error may explain.

Relying on iRepertoire HTBI primers and Arm-PCR of CDR3 regions, the team built TCR beta libraries. Authors' analysis steps: Taken together, the samples had 50 to 70 TRBV and 15 or so TRBJ segments identified. TCRdb independently ran MiXCR on the multiplex PCR reads; one entry per CDR3 protein. TCRdb, not the original authors, processed these V and J calls. The sample contains more than 350,000 distinct CDR3 sequences, approximately 15% of which appear only once. Separately, the same data were catalogued under a study of T cells in Graves' hyperthyroidism and ophthalmopathy. That paper notes: HTBI primers were employed in a first-round RT-PCR of the TCR CDR3. Most expanded thyroid clonotypes above 0.001 also appeared in blood.

The clonotype originates from a young woman with Graves disease. The specimen was peripheral blood mononuclear cells (PBMCs), collected at new diagnosis, from a patient treated with antithyroid drugs.

The CDR3 region has the DNA TGCAGTGCTAGAGATGGCGGGCATTTTCGAAATCAGCCCCGGCATTTT. This sequence encodes CSARDGGHFRNQPRHF. The chain links TRBV20-1 to TRBJ1-5; D remains ambiguous. CDR3 length: 16 residues. The germline gives CDR1 DFQATT, CDR2 SNEGSKA (reference sequence).